The clone carrying this TCR beta chain has a single count. The data are from a study of blood T cell repertoires in COVID-19. Authors' methods: Estimation of nucleated cell counts relied on the amplification of reference gene primers. Produced via immunoSEQ multiplex PCR; TCRdb's table is partial and in-frame only. From that table come the V and J calls and clone size; the DNA was used to work out D and trimming. The sample yields some 280,000 clones, around 90% seen once. Trimming took 2 bases from V and 3 from J; bases not matched to a gene: 6. CDR1 and CDR2 from the germline V gene are SGDLS and YYNGEE. The CDR3 covers 15 residues.

This TCR was recovered from a woman in her forties who had recovered from COVID-19. The sequencing sample was made of peripheral blood. The V gene is TRBV9, the J gene TRBJ1-2, with 8 bases fitting TRBD1. The CDR3 region is CASSVEDRVDYGYTF. CDR3 sequence (DNA): TGTGCCAGCAGCGTCGAGGACAGGGTCGACTATGGCTACACCTTC.